The entry below describes one TCR beta chain. Its antigen remains unidentified. These data are taken from a study of CXCR3-negative and CXCR3-positive naive CD8 T cells. Looking at the study overall: The total count of TRB reads reached around 140 million, and each library contributed about 1.5 +/- 0.3 million. Study-level points and caveats: Memory CD8+ T cell repertoires were far less diverse than both naive subsets. Compared with CXCR3-negative naive cells, CXCR3-positive naive cells showed more hydrophobic TRB CDR3s. CXCR3 expression partially decreased after cryopreservation; most assays used fresh PBMCs.

Germline V gene lookup returns CDR1 MNHEY and CDR2 SMNVEV (reference sequence). This CDR3 contains 13 residues. Naive CD8+ T cells displayed a CD45RO-CCR7+CD27+CD95- phenotype. The authors made the TRB cDNA libraries by 5' RACE using UMI labels. TCRdb reprocessed the 5' RACE reads and keeps a single row for each CDR3 protein, giving no DNA. The sample is made up of approximately 100,000 distinct CDR3 sequences, and the top ten hold 0.35% to 0.4% of it. The sequence was obtained from a human donor in good health. Some clones in this sample may be carry-over from other donors' samples. Material: naive CXCR3+ CD8+ T cells from blood. As for subset: CD45RO-CCR7+CD27+CD95- naive CD8+ T cells expressing CXCR3 (TNR3+). The chain has TRBV27 and TRBJ1-1; TCRdb indicates TRBD1, and absent DNA this call remains unverified. CDR3 in amino acids: CASSFGGPGEAFF.